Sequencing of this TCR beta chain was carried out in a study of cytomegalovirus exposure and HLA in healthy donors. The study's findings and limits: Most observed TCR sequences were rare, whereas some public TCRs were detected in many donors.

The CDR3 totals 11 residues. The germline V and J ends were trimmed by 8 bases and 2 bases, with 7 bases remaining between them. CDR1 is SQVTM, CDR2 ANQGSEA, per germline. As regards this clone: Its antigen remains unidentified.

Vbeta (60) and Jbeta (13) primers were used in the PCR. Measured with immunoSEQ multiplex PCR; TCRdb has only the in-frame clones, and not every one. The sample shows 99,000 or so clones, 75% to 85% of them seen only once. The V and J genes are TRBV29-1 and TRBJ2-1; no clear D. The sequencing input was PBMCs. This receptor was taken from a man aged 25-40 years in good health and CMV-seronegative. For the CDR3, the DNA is TGCAGCCATGGCACCTACAATGAGCAGTTCTTC. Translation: CSHGTYNEQFF.